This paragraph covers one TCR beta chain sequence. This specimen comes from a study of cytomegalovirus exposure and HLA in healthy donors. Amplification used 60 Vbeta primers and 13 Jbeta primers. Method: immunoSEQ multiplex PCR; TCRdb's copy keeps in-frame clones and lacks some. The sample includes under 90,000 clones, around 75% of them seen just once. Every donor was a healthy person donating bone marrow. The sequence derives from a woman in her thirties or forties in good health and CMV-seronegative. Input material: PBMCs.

CDR3 sequence reads: CASSLASGENSPLHF. CDR3 nucleotides: TGCGCCAGCAGCTTGGCTAGCGGGGAGAATTCACCCCTCCACTTT. The chain combines TRBV5-1 with TRBJ1-6, with no clear D. Germline-derived CDR1 and CDR2 are SGHRS and YFSETQ. CDR3 length: 15 residues. V was shortened by 0 bases and J by 7 bases, with 11 bases between the two germline ends.